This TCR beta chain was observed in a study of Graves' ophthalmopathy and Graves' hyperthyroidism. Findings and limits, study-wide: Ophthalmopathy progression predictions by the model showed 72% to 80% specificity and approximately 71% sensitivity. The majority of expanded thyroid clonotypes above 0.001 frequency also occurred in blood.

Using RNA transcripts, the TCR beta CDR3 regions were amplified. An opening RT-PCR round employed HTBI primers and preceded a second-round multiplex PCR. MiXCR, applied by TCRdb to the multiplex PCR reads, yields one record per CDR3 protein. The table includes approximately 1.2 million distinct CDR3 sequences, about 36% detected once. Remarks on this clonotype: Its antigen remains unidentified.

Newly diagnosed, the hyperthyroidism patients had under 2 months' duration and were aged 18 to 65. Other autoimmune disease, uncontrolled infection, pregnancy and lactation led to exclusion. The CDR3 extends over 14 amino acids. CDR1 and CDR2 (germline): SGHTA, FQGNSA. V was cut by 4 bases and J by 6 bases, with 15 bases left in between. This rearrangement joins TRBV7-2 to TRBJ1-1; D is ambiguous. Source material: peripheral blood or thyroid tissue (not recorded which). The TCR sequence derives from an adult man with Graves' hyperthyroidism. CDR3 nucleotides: TGTGCCAGCAGCTCCGAGGCAGCCCGAGCTGAAGCTTTCTTT. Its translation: CASSSEAARAEAFF.